These 21 T cell receptor beta chains were all obtained from the same sample, sequenced in a study of naive and memory T cell subsets. The beta constant-region primer was an equimolar mix of two oligonucleotides covering TRBC1 and TRBC2. MiXCR, applied by TCRdb to the UMI-ligation and nested PCR reads, yields one record per CDR3 protein. The profile shows 37,000 or so distinct CDR3 sequences, approximately 12% of them singletons. Sequencing was performed on effector memory CD4+ T cells from blood. Subset reported: effector memory, CD45RA- CD27-. The receptors shown here come from a human donor in good health.

This clonotype has at least ten counts. The rearrangement links TRBV20-1 to TRBJ1-4; 8 bases match TRBD1. With 5 bases clipped from V and 5 bases from J, the junction kept 4 bases outside the gene matches. The germline V gene has CDR1 DFQATT and CDR2 SNEGSKA (reference sequence). CDR3 length: 13 residues. Here the CDR3 reads CSAAQGANEKLFF. The CDR3 nucleotides read TGCAGTGCTGCCCAGGGGGCGAATGAAAAACTGTTTTTT.

This clonotype showed up many times. The chain couples TRBV3-1 to TRBJ2-4, with no clear D. V was trimmed by 3 bases and J by 4 bases, leaving 4 bases between them. The CDR3 loop spans 12 amino acids. Germline V CDR1 and CDR2: LGHDT, YNNKEL (reference sequence). The CDR3 coding sequence is TGTGCCAGCAGCCAGCTAAAAAACATTCAGTACTTC. Translated, it gives CASSQLKNIQYF.

This clonotype was seen many times. The chain uses TRBV6-2 or TRBV6-3 and TRBJ2-3, with D unclear. The V end lost 5 bases, the J end lost 5 bases, and 8 bases lay between the germline ends. Germline CDR1 is MNHEY and CDR2 is SVGEGT. This CDR3 has 12 amino acids. The CDR3 region is CASSPTEDTQYF. CDR3 DNA: TGTGCCAGCAGTCCCACGGAAGATACGCAGTATTTT.

This clonotype was picked up a small number of times. The genes are TRBV2 and TRBJ1-1; D gene uncertain. The CDR3 contains 13 residues. Trimming cost V 5 bases and J 7 bases, with 14 bases left between them. Germline V gene sequence: CDR1 SNHLY, CDR2 FYNNEI. The chain's CDR3 is CASSSDIYLEAFF. As DNA, the CDR3 is TGTGCCAGCAGTTCAGACATCTACCTTGAAGCTTTCTTT.

This clonotype was observed a handful of times. V and J are TRBV9 and TRBJ2-1; unclear D gene. This CDR3 spans 15 amino acids. The germline V gene encodes CDR1 SGDLS and CDR2 YYNGEE. V gave up 2 bases and J gave up 0 bases, with 9 bases separating them. The CDR3 region is CASSVLGSSYNEQFF. CDR3 coding DNA: TGTGCCAGCAGCGTCCTGGGTAGCTCCTACAATGAGCAGTTCTTC.

Remarks on this clonotype: The junction shows a germline mismatch at one end, possibly a read error. The chain uses TRBV16 and TRBJ2-5, with TRBD2 as a possible D gene (6 bases). There are 13 residues in the CDR3. The V gene's germline CDR1 is KGHSY and CDR2 FQNENV. The chain's CDR3 is CVSSRGAGETQYF. The CDR3 DNA sequence: TGTGTCAGCAGCCGCGGGGCAGGAGAGACCCAGTACTTC. The full variable domain, with the rest looked up from reference TRBV16 and TRBJ2-5, is GEEVAQTPKHLVRGEGQKAKLYCAPIKGHSYVFWYQQVLKNEFKFLISFQNENVFDETGMPKERFSAKCLPNSPCSLEIQATKLEDSAVYFCVSSRGAGETQYFGPGTRLLVL.

The rearrangement uses TRBV5-4 and TRBJ1-2; 8 bases are a match to TRBD1. Trimming cost V 4 bases and J 4 bases; bases outside gene matches: 6. Germline CDR1 and CDR2: SGHNT and YYREEE (reference sequence). The CDR3 runs 14 residues. The CDR3 here is CASSGTDRAYGYTF. The CDR3 DNA reads as TGTGCCAGCAGCGGGACGGACAGGGCCTATGGCTACACCTTC.

This sequence joins TRBV20-1 and TRBJ2-1; 11 positions agree with TRBD2. Per the germline V gene, CDR1 is DFQATT and CDR2 is SNEGSKA (reference sequence). This CDR3 has 15 residues. J gave up 9 bases and V 3 bases, and 10 bases lay outside the gene matches. CDR3 amino acids: CSASEGASGRTEQFF. The DNA for the CDR3 is TGCAGTGCTAGTGAGGGGGCTAGCGGGAGGACTGAGCAGTTCTTC.

This clonotype has ten or more counts. The CDR3 DNA sequence: TGTGCCAGCAGCTTACAGGGGGTCGGCAATGAGCAGTTCTTC. It codes for CASSLQGVGNEQFF. The rearrangement uses TRBV7-2 and TRBJ2-1, with 7 bases identical to TRBD1. Germline V gene sequence: CDR1 SGHTA, CDR2 FQGNSA. The trim removed 2 bases at V and 6 bases at J, leaving 4 bases unmatched. This CDR3 is built from 14 residues.

This clonotype came up many times. As DNA, the CDR3 is TGTGCCAGCAGCGGCGGAGTAAACGCAGATACGCAGTATTTT. Protein sequence: CASSGGVNADTQYF. The V and J genes are TRBV9 and TRBJ2-3; D is undetermined. The germline V and J ends were trimmed by 3 bases and 4 bases, with 12 bases remaining between them. Germline CDR1 SGDLS, CDR2 YYNGEE. This CDR3 region has 14 residues.

This clonotype was recorded at least ten times. The genes are TRBV30 and TRBJ1-2; 7 bases are shared with TRBD1. Germline V lookup: CDR1 GTSNPN, CDR2 SVGIG (reference sequence). CDR3 size: 15 residues. The trim removed 0 bases at V and 0 bases at J, leaving 4 bases unmatched. The CDR3 here is CAWSVEGTANYGYTF. The CDR3, as DNA: TGTGCCTGGAGTGTAGAAGGGACAGCTAACTATGGCTACACCTTC.

This clonotype was observed many times. This chain links TRBV12-3 or TRBV12-4 with TRBJ1-5, with D unresolved. The CDR3 totals 14 residues. The V gene lost 4 bases and the J gene lost 5 bases, with 12 bases spanning the gap. In DNA, the CDR3 is TGTGCCAGCAGTTCAAGGGAAGCCCATCAGCCCCAGCATTTT. It translates to CASSSREAHQPQHF.

The chain couples TRBV29-1 to TRBJ1-2; D perhaps matches TRBD1 (5 bases). The V gene's germline CDR1 is SQVTM and CDR2 ANQGSEA. V lost 4 bases and J 2 bases, leaving 8 bases between the germline ends. This CDR3 has 12 residues. The CDR3 here is CSVVGTNYGYTF. CDR3 DNA sequence: TGCAGCGTTGTGGGGACGAACTATGGCTACACCTTC.

This clonotype was picked up many times. J is TRBJ1-1 and V is TRBV11-2; 10 bases match TRBD1. CDR3 length: 17 residues. V trimming: 4 bases; J trimming: 7 bases; junction bases outside the gene matches: 15. In germline, CDR1 is SGHAT, CDR2 FQNNGV. CDR3 protein: CASSSDRDRGRGSEAFF. The CDR3 DNA reads TGTGCCAGCAGCTCAGACCGGGACAGGGGAAGAGGGAGTGAAGCTTTCTTT.

This clonotype was counted at least ten times. The rearrangement joins TRBV20-1 to TRBJ1-1; no reliable D call. Per germline, CDR1 DFQATT and CDR2 SNEGSKA (reference sequence). The CDR3 is 10 residues long. Trimming took off 7 bases at V and 6 bases at J, with 9 bases between the two ends. The CDR3 nucleotides read TGCAGTGGCGGCTTCCCTGAAGCTTTCTTT. Translated: CSGGFPEAFF.

Ten or more counts support this clonotype. The chain joins TRBV19 to TRBJ2-5; D is possibly TRBD1 or TRBD2 (5 bases each). The CDR3 has 13 amino acids. Per germline, CDR1 LNHDA and CDR2 SQIVND (reference sequence). Deletions cut 5 bases from V and 1 base from J, with 8 bases between. Here the CDR3 reads CASSVGVQETQYF. CDR3 coding DNA: TGTGCCAGTAGTGTGGGGGTCCAAGAGACCCAGTACTTC.

This clonotype has just a few counts. This chain links TRBV30 with TRBJ1-5; 12 bases are shared with TRBD1. The CDR3 is 16 amino acids. Germline CDR1 and CDR2: GTSNPN and SVGIG (reference sequence). J gave up 6 bases and V 1 base, and 7 bases lay outside the gene matches. The CDR3 DNA is TGTGCCTGGAGTGGAGGGGACAGGGGGCGCGGTCAGCCCCAGCATTTT. Protein: CAWSGGDRGRGQPQHF.

The chain joins TRBV20-1 to TRBJ1-2; D is uncertain. Germline V gene lookup returns CDR1 DFQATT and CDR2 SNEGSKA (reference sequence). This CDR3 contains 14 residues. With 4 bases removed from V and 4 bases from J, the gap between germline ends came to 16 bases. The CDR3 DNA is TGCAGTGCTAAGAAGGCCCTTGGGAGCTATGGCTACACCTTC. It encodes CSAKKALGSYGYTF.

Many counts were recorded for this clonotype. V usage is TRBV9 and J usage is TRBJ2-1; D tentatively reads TRBD1 or TRBD2 (5 bases each). Trimming pared 4 bases from V and 5 bases from J, leaving 19 bases between. Germline V gene sequence: CDR1 SGDLS, CDR2 YYNGEE. The CDR3 loop spans 16 amino acids. Written as DNA, the CDR3 is TGTGCCAGCAGCCGAACGGGACCCCCAGTAGACAATGAGCAGTTCTTC. Encoded protein: CASSRTGPPVDNEQFF.

The genes are TRBV12-3 or TRBV12-4 and TRBJ2-7; TRBD2 agrees at 14 bases. CDR3 length: 15 amino acids. The J segment lost 4 bases and the V segment lost 7 bases, leaving 6 bases of the junction unmatched. CDR3 in amino acids: CASNTRTSGRYEQYF. For the CDR3, the DNA is TGTGCCAGCAACACAAGGACTAGCGGGAGGTACGAGCAGTACTTC.

By proportion, this clonotype is medium-sized. The chain recombines TRBV4-3 with TRBJ2-1, with D hard to call. The CDR3 consists of 15 residues. Germline values: CDR1 LGHNA, CDR2 YSLEER. Trimming took off 0 bases at V and 0 bases at J, with 6 bases between the two ends. The CDR3 DNA is TGCGCCAGCAGCCAAGAAGGCTACTCCTACAATGAGCAGTTCTTC. Protein: CASSQEGYSYNEQFF.